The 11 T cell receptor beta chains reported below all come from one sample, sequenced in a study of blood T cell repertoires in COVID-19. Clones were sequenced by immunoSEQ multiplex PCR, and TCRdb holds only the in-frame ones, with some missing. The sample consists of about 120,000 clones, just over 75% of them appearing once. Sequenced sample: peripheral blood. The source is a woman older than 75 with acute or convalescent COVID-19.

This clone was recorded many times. The CDR3 region is CASSLTSGGSREEQYF. The CDR3 DNA follows: TGTGCCAGCAGCTTGACTAGCGGGGGTTCTCGGGAGGAGCAGTACTTC. The chain links TRBV7-9 to TRBJ2-7, with 12 bases that match TRBD2. Germline values: CDR1 SEHNR, CDR2 FQNEAQ (reference sequence). Unmatched junction bases numbered 10, after V lost 3 bases and J lost 7 bases. The CDR3 loop spans 16 amino acids.

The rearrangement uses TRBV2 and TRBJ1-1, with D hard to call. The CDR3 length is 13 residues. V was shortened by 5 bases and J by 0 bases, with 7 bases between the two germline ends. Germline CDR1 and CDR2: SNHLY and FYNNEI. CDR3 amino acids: CASSFQVNTEAFF. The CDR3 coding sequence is TGTGCCAGCAGTTTTCAGGTGAACACTGAAGCTTTCTTT.

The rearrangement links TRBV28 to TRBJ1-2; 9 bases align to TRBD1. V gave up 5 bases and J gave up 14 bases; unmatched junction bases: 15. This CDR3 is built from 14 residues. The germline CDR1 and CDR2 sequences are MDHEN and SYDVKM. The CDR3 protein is CASSGPRGQGLWTF. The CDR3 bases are TGTGCCAGCAGTGGCCCGAGGGGACAGGGCCTGTGGACCTTC.

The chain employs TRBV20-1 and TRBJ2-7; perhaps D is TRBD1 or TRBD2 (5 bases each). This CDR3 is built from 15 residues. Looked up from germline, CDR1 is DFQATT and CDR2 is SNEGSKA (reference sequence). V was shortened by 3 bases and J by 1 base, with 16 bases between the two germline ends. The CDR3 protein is CSASGAGRVSYEQYF. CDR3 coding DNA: TGCAGTGCTAGTGGGGCCGGGCGGGTTTCCTACGAGCAGTACTTC.

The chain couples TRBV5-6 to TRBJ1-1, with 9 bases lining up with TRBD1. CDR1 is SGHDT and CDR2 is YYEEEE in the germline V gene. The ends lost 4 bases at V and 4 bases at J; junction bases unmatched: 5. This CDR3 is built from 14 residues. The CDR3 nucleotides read TGTGCCAGCAGCCTGACAGGGGGGGTCACTGAAGCTTTCTTT. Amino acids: CASSLTGGVTEAFF.

CDR3 in amino acids: CASSEWRGQGRAYEQYF. The CDR3 DNA reads TGCGCCAGCAGCGAGTGGCGTGGACAGGGGAGGGCCTACGAGCAGTACTTC. The V gene is TRBV5-1, the J gene TRBJ2-7, with 9 bases lining up with TRBD1. In germline, CDR1 is SGHRS, CDR2 YFSETQ. This CDR3 has 17 amino acids. With 4 bases clipped from V and 2 bases from J, the junction kept 13 bases outside the gene matches.

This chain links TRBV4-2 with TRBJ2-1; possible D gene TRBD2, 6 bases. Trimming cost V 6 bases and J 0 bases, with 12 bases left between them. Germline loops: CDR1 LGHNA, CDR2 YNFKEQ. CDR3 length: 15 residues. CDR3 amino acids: CASREGTYSYNEQFF. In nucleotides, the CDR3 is TGTGCCAGCAGGGAGGGAACATACTCCTACAATGAGCAGTTCTTC.

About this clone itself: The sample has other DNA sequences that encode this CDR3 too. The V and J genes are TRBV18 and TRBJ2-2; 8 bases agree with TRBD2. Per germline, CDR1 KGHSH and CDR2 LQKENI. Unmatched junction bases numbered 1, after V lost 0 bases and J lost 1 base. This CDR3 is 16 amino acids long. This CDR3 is CASSPPSGGNTGELFF. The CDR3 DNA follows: TGTGCCAGCTCACCACCCAGCGGGGGGAACACCGGGGAGCTGTTTTTT.

CDR3 DNA sequence: TGTGCCTGGAGTGAGGGCAGGGCCACTGAAGCTTTCTTT. Translated: CAWSEGRATEAFF. The V gene is TRBV30, the J gene TRBJ1-1, with D possibly matching TRBD1 (5 bases). V was trimmed by 1 base and J by 4 bases, leaving 10 bases between them. This CDR3 comprises 13 residues. CDR1 and CDR2 (germline): GTSNPN, SVGIG (reference sequence).

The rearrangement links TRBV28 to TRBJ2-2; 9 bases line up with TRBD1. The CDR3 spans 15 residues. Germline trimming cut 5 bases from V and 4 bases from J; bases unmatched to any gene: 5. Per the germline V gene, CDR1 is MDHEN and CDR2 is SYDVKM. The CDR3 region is CASSITGGITGELFF. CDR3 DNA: TGTGCCAGCAGTATCACAGGGGGCATCACCGGGGAGCTGTTTTTT.

The CDR3 nucleotides read TGTGCCAGCTCACCCGACAGGACGATCACTGAAGCTTTCTTT. Amino acids: CASSPDRTITEAFF. This chain uses TRBV18 with TRBJ1-1; TRBD1 is a possible D gene (6 bases). Germline CDR1 is KGHSH and CDR2 is LQKENI. V shed 3 bases and J shed 4 bases, with 12 bases lying between them. The length of the CDR3 is 14 residues.